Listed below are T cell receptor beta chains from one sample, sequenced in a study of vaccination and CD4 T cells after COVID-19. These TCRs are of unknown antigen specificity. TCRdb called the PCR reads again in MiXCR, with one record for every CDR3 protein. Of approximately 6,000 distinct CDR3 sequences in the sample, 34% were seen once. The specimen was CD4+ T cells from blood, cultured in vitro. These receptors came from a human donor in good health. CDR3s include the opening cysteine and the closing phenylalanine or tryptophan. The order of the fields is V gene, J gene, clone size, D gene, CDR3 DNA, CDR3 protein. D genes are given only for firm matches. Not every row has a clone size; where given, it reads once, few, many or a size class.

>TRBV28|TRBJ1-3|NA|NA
TGTGCCAGCAGTCCCTCTTGGGCAGAAGGAAACACCATATATTTT
CASSPSWAEGNTIYF
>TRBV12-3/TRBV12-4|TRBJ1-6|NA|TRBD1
TGTGCCAGCAGTTTAAGGGACAGGGGTTCCCTCCACTTT
CASSLRDRGSLHF
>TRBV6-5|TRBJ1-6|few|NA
TGTGCCAGCAGTTACGAGAGATTTTCACCCCTCCACTTT
CASSYERFSPLHF
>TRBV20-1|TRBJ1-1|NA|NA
TGCAGTGCTAGGCCGCCGGGGCGGGGGGACGCTGAAGCTTTCTTT
CSARPPGRGDAEAFF
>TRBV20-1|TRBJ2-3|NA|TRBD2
TGCAGTGCTAGACTAGCGGGGGGCCATTGGGCAGATACGCAGTATTTT
CSARLAGGHWADTQYF
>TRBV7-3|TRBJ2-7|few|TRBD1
TGTGCCAGCAGCTCATCGGGACAGGGTAAAGAGCAGTACTTC
CASSSSGQGKEQYF
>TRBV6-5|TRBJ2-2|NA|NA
TGTGCCAGCAGTTCGGACATATACTACACCGGGGAGCTGTTTTTT
CASSSDIYYTGELFF
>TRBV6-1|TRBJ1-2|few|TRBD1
TGTGCCAGCAGCGGCCCATCAGGGGGCGTCTATGGCTACACCTTC
CASSGPSGGVYGYTF
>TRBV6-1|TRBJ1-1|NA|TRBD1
TGTGCCAGCAGCCGGACAGGAATCACTAAAGCTTTCTTT
CASSRTGITKAFF
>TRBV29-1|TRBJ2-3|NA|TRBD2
TGCAGCGTTGAAGAGGGACTAGCTGTCGCAGATACGCAGTATTTT
CSVEEGLAVADTQYF
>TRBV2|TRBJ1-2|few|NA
TGTGCCAGTCAACCCGAAGCTAACTATGGCTACACCTTC
CASQPEANYGYTF
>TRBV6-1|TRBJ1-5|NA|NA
TGTGCCAGCAGCCCAGGTAATCAGCTTAGCAATCAGCCCCAGCATTTT
CASSPGNQLSNQPQHF
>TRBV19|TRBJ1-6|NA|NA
TGTGCCAGTAGTGAAACCCCGGCTTCACCCCTCCACTTT
CASSETPASPLHF
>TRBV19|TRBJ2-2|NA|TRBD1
TGTGCCAGCGATGAGAGGGACAGGGGGCACGCCGGGGAGCTGTTTTTT
CASDERDRGHAGELFF
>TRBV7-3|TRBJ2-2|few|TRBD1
TGTGCCAGCAGCTCGGGACAGGGAAGCACCGGGGAGCTGTTTTTT
CASSSGQGSTGELFF
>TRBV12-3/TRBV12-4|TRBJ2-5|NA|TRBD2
TGTGCCAGCAGAAGAGAGCTAGCGGGGCAAGAGACCCAGTACTTC
CASRRELAGQETQYF
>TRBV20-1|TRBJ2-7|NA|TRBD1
TGCAGTGCTTACCCCGGGACAGGGGACTTCTACGAGCAGTACTTC
CSAYPGTGDFYEQYF
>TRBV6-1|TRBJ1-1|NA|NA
TGTGCCAGCAATTTGGTGGGAGGCTCTGAAGCTTTCTTT
CASNLVGGSEAFF
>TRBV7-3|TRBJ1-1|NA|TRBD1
TGTGCCAGCAGCTTAACCGCCGGACAGGTTCGAGCTTTCTTT
CASSLTAGQVRAFF
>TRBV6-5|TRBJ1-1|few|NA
TGTGCCAGCAGTTACACGGGGCAGGGCAAGATGAACACTGAAGCTTTCTTT
CASSYTGQGKMNTEAFF
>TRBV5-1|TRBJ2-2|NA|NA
TGCGCCAGCAGCTACGACAATTCCGGGGAGCTGTTTTTT
CASSYDNSGELFF
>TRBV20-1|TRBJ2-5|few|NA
TGCAGTGCTATGACGGGGTTCGCGCTGGGAGAGACCCAGTACTTC
CSAMTGFALGETQYF
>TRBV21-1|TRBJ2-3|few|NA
TGTGCCAGCAGCAGAGGGGGAACTCCTGCGTCGGATACGCAGTATTTT
CASSRGGTPASDTQYF
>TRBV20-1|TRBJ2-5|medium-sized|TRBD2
TGCAGTGCTAGACAAGCGGGGGGTAAGGAGACCCAGTACTTC
CSARQAGGKETQYF
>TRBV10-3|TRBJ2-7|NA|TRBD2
TGTGCCACGCGGCTAGCGGGGGGCTACGAGCAGTACTTC
CATRLAGGYEQYF
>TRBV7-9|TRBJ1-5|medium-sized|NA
TGTGCCAGCAGCTTAGGGAGTGATCAGCCCCAGCATTTT
CASSLGSDQPQHF
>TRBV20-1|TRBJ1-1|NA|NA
TGCAGTGCTAATCTAAGTGGGTTGGACACTGAAGCTTTCTTT
CSANLSGLDTEAFF
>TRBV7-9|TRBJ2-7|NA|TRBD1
TGTGCCAGCACCTTGGGGACAGGGCGTATGTACGAGCAGTACTTC
CASTLGTGRMYEQYF
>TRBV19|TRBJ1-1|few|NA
TGTGCCAGCAGCTTGAACACTGAAGCTTTCTTT
CASSLNTEAFF
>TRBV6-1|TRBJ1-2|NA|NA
TGTGCCAGCCCGGGGCAGTACTATGGCTACACCTTC
CASPGQYYGYTF
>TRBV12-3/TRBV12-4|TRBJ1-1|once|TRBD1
TGTGCCAGCAGTCAAGGACAGGGAGGCATAACTGAAGCTTTCTTT
CASSQGQGGITEAFF
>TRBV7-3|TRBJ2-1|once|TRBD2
TGTGCCAGCGGACCCGGGGGGGGTCACAATGAGCAGTTCTTC
CASGPGGGHNEQFF
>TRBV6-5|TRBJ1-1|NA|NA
TGTGCCAGCAGTTGGTCCGGCAAGTCCCCTGGAATGAACACTGAAGCTTTCTTT
CASSWSGKSPGMNTEAFF
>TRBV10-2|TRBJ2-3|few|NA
TGCGCCAGCAGGGAAGCAGCCACAGATACGCAGTATTTT
CASREAATDTQYF
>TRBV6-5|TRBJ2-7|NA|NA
TGTGCCAGCAGTTCAGGACAGCTCGACGAGCAGTACTTC
CASSSGQLDEQYF
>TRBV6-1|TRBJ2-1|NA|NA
TGTGCCACCAATCCAGGGGCCTACAATGAGCAGTTCTTC
CATNPGAYNEQFF
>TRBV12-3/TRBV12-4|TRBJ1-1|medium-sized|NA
TGTGCCAGCAGGCTGACAGGTTACATGAACACTGAAGCTTTCTTT
CASRLTGYMNTEAFF
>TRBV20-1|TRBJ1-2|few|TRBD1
TGCAGTGCCCCCCCCGGGACAGGGGGTGTCAGTGGCTACACCTTC
CSAPPGTGGVSGYTF
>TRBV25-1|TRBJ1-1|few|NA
TGTGCCAGCAGTTCCCCCGAAGGTTCAGCAGAAGCTTTCTTT
CASSSPEGSAEAFF
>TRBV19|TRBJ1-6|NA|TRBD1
TGTGCCAGTAGTACCCGGCCGACACAGGGGGCGTATAATTCACCCCTCCACTTT
CASSTRPTQGAYNSPLHF
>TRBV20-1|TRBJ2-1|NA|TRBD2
TGCAGTGCTAGAGACCCAGCGGGGGGCCAGGTTTACAATGAGCAGTTCTTC
CSARDPAGGQVYNEQFF
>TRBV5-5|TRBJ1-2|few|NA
TGTGCCAGCAGCCTGCAGCCCCTCAGCCCCAGGGACGGCTACACCTTC
CASSLQPLSPRDGYTF
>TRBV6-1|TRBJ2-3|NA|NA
TGTGCCAGCAGACCCGACTTAGATACGCAGTATTTT
CASRPDLDTQYF
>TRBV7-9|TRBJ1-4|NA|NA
TGTGCCAGCAGCTCTGACGGAGTAGGAAAACTGTTTTTT
CASSSDGVGKLFF
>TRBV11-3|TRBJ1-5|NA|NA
TGTGCCAGCAGCTCCACCAGCTCACGGGCGCCCCAGCATTTT
CASSSTSSRAPQHF
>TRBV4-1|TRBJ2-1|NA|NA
TGCGCCAGCAGCCAGGCGGACTTAGCCTACAATGAGCAGTTCTTC
CASSQADLAYNEQFF
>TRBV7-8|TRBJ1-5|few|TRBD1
TGTGCCAGCACAGGGACAGGGCGAGGGGATCAGCCCCAGCATTTT
CASTGTGRGDQPQHF
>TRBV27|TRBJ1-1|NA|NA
TGTGCCAGCAAAATCCTCGCCTGGGGTGCCATGAACACTGAAGCTTTCTTT
CASKILAWGAMNTEAFF
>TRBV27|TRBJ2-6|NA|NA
TGTGCCAGCAGTTCGACTTTCCCCTCTGGGGCCAACGTCCTGACTTTC
CASSSTFPSGANVLTF
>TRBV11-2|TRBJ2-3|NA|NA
TGTGCCAGCAGCAAGTACACAGATACGCAGTATTTT
CASSKYTDTQYF
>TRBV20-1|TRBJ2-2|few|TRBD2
TGCAGTGCTAGCCCCAGCGGGGGCCTCTACACCGGGGAGCTGTTTTTT
CSASPSGGLYTGELFF
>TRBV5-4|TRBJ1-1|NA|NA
TGTGCCAGCAGCCTCGGGCAGGGAGGCACTGAAGCTTTCTTT
CASSLGQGGTEAFF
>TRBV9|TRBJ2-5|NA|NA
TGTGCCAGCAGCGTAGGTGAGGGGCCCCAGTACTTC
CASSVGEGPQYF
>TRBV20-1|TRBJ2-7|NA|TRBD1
TGCAGTGCGAGGGGACAGGCTGACGAGCAGTACTTC
CSARGQADEQYF
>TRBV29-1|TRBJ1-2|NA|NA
TGCAGCGTTGATAGCTATGGCTACACCTTC
CSVDSYGYTF
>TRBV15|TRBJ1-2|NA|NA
TGTGCCACCAGCAGAGATCACGGCTTGGGTGGCTACACCTTC
CATSRDHGLGGYTF
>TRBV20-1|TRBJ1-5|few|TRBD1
TGCAGTGCTAGAGGACAGGGGGCTGGGCCCCAGCATTTT
CSARGQGAGPQHF
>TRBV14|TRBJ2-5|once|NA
TGTGCCAGCAGCCAAGTGGGTCAAGAGACCCAGTACTTC
CASSQVGQETQYF
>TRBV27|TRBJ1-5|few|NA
TGTGCCAGCAGGGGAGGCAATCAGCCCCAGCATTTT
CASRGGNQPQHF
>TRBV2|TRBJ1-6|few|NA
TGTGCCAGCAGTGAAATCTGGGCAGGTTCGTCACCCCTCCACTTT
CASSEIWAGSSPLHF